This T cell receptor (beta chain) comes out of a study of shared clonotypes between healthy human individuals. Study-wide points: For sorted subsets, rarefaction showed incomplete sequencing despite large depth. Clonotypes shared by all four donors outscored non-shared clonotypes in generation probability.

Of note for this clone: Its specificity is unknown. Germline is not matched at one junction end, which may reflect a read error. This sample includes further DNA sequences coding for the same CDR3.

Looked up from germline, CDR1 is MNHEY and CDR2 is SVGAGI. The CDR3 is 12 amino acids. Here immunoSEQ multiplex PCR was the method, and the copy in TCRdb shows in-frame clones only, minus some. The sample has 2 million or so clones, roughly 95% seen once. Naive-designated CD8 cells lacked CD45RO, were positively enriched for CCR7, and omitted terminally differentiated effector memory CD45RA+ cells. Input material: naive CD8+ T cells sorted from blood. This receptor was taken from a man aged 18-30 years in good health. The rearrangement joins TRBV6-5 to TRBJ2-2; D is ambiguous. The CDR3 DNA follows: TGTGCCAGCAGCTACTACACCGGGGAGCTGTTTTTT. This gives the protein CASSYYTGELFF.